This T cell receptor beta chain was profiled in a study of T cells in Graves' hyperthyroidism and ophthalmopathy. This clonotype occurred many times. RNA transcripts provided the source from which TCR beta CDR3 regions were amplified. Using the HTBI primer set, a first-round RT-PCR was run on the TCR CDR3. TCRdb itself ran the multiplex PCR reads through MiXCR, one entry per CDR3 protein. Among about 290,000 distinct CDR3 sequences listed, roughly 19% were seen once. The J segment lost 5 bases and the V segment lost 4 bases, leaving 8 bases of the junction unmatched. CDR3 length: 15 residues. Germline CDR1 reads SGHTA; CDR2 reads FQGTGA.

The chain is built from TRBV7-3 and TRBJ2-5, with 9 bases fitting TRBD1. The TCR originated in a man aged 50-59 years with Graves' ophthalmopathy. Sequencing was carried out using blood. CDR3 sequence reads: CASSSGTGFFETQYF. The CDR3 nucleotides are TGTGCCAGCAGCTCCGGGACAGGGTTTTTCGAGACCCAGTACTTC. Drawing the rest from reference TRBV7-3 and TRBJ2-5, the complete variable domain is GAGVSQTPSNKVTEKGKYVELRCDPISGHTALYWYRQSLGQGPEFLIYFQGTGAADDSGLPNDRFFAVRPEGSVSTLKIQRTERGDSAVYLCASSSGTGFFETQYFGPGTRLLVL.